The clone carrying this TCR beta chain showed up just a few times. This specimen belongs to a study of blood T cell repertoires in COVID-19. Study in general: The study drew acute and convalescent COVID-19 samples from the United States, Italy and Spain. In each case, the material was cDNA or gDNA derived from T cells, B-cell-depleted T cells, or PBMCs.

In the authors' workflow: Reference gene primer amplification gave estimated nucleated cell counts. The data were produced by immunoSEQ multiplex PCR, yet TCRdb's version contains in-frame clones alone and is incomplete. V and J calls and clone size are as listed in that table; D and trimming were resolved from the DNA. The repertoire consists of under 150,000 clones, with 70% to 90% occurring once and the leading ten covering about 3.2%. Germline V gene sequence: CDR1 MGHDK, CDR2 SYGVNS. The CDR3 totals 16 residues. With V trimmed by 3 bases and J by 8 bases, 6 bases remained unmatched. The sample consisted of peripheral blood. The clonotype originates from a woman aged 40 to 50 with active or convalescent COVID-19. The chain joins TRBV25-1 to TRBJ1-6; 11 nucleotides align to TRBD1. CDR3 sequence: CASSDWDRGKDSPLHF. The CDR3 DNA reads as TGTGCCAGCAGTGATTGGGACAGGGGGAAAGATTCACCCCTCCACTTT.